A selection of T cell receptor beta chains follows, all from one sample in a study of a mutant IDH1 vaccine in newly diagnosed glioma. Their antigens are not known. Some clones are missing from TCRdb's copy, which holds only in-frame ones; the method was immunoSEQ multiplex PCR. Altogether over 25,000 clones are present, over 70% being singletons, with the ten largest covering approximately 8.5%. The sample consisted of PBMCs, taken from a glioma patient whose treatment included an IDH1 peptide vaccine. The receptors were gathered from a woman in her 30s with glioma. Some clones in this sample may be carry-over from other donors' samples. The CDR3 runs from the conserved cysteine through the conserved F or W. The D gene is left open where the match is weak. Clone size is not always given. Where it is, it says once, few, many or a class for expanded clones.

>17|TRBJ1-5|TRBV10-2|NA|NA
TGCGCCAGCAGCCGACGACTTCGGTTCGATAGCAATCAGCCCCAGCATTTT
CASSRRLRFDSNQPQHF
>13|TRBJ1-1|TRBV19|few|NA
TGTGCCAGTAGCAACGACGTACGGGGTGAAGCTTTCTTT
CASSNDVRGEAFF
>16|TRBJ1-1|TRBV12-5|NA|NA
TGTGCTAGTGGTTTGGGGCAGGGAGGAGGTGACACTGAAGCTTTCTTT
CASGLGQGGGDTEAFF
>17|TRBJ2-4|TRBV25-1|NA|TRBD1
TGTGCCAGCAGTGACCCGACAGGGATGGGGGCCAAAAACATTCAGTACTTC
CASSDPTGMGAKNIQYF
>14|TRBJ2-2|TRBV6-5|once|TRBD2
TGTGCCAGCGTGGGGCTAGCGGGCACCGGGGAGCTGTTTTTT
CASVGLAGTGELFF
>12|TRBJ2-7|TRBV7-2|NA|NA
TGTGCCAGCACCCAAGGACGCGGCGAGCAGTACTTC
CASTQGRGEQYF
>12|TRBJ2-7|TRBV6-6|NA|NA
TGTGCCAGCAGTCCAGACCTATACGAGCAGTACTTC
CASSPDLYEQYF
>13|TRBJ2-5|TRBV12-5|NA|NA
TGTGCTAGTGGTTTGGGACCACAAGAGACCCAGTACTTC
CASGLGPQETQYF
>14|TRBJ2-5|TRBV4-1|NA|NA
TGCGCCAGCAGCCCTAGCATCGGGCAAGAGACCCAGTACTTC
CASSPSIGQETQYF
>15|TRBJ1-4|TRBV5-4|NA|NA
TGTGCCAGCAGCTTGGAGGGCCAGAGCAATGAAAAACTGTTTTTT
CASSLEGQSNEKLFF
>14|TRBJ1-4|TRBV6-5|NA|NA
TGTGCCAGCAGTTACCAGAGGACCAATGAAAAACTGTTTTTT
CASSYQRTNEKLFF
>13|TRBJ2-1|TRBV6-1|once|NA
TGTGCCAGCAGAGCGGCATCCTACAATGAGCAGTTCTTC
CASRAASYNEQFF
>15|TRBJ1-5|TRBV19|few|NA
TGTGCCAGTAGGCGGAGGGGTCGGGGCAATCAGCCCCAGCATTTT
CASRRRGRGNQPQHF
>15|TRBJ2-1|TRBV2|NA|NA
TGTGCCAGCAGTGAGAAGGGGATAGGAAACAATGAGCAGTTCTTC
CASSEKGIGNNEQFF
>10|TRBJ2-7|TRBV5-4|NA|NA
TGTGCCAGCAGCTTGCAGGCGCAGTACTTC
CASSLQAQYF
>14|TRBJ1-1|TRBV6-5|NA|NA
TGTGCCAGCAGACCAGGGAGGCAGGGCACTGAAGCTTTCTTT
CASRPGRQGTEAFF
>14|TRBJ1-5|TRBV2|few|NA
TGTGCCAGTACCACAGGGTCAGGGGATCAGCCCCAGCATTTT
CASTTGSGDQPQHF
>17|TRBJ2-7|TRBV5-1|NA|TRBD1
TGCGCCAGCAGCTTGGATCTGGGACAGGCTTCCTTCAACGAGCAGTACTTC
CASSLDLGQASFNEQYF
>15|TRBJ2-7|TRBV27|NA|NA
TGTGCCAGCAGTTTCGTATCGGCGGGATTGTACGAGCAGTACTTC
CASSFVSAGLYEQYF
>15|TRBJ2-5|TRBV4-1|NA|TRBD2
TGCGCCAGCAGCCAATTAGCGGGAGGGCTGGAGACCCAGTACTTC
CASSQLAGGLETQYF
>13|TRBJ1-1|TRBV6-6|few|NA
TGTGCCAGCAGTAGGACGGCGGACACTGAAGCTTTCTTT
CASSRTADTEAFF
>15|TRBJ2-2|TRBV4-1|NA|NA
TGCGCCAGCAGCCCACCGGGTCCATTCACCGGGGAGCTGTTTTTT
CASSPPGPFTGELFF
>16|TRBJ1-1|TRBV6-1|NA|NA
TGTGCCAGCAGTGAATGGTTTAGGGATCCGAACACTGAAGCTTTCTTT
CASSEWFRDPNTEAFF
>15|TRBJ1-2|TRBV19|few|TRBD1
TGTGCCAGTAGTACTAACAGGGGCGAGGCCTATGGCTACACCTTC
CASSTNRGEAYGYTF
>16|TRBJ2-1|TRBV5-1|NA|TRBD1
TGCGCCAGCAGCTTGCAGGGGGAACCTCAATACAATGAGCAGTTCTTC
CASSLQGEPQYNEQFF
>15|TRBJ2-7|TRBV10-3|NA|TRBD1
TGTGCCATCAGCGCCGGCGACAGGGCTGGCTACGAGCAGTACTTC
CAISAGDRAGYEQYF
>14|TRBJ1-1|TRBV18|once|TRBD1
TGTGCCAGCTCACCACCCGCAGGGGGCACTGAAGCTTTCTTT
CASSPPAGGTEAFF
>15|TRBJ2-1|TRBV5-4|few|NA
TGTGCCAGCAGTTTAAGTAGGGGCTCATACAATGAGCAGTTCTTC
CASSLSRGSYNEQFF
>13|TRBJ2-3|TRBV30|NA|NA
TGTGCCTGGATCCCCAGCGGAACAGATACGCAGTATTTT
CAWIPSGTDTQYF
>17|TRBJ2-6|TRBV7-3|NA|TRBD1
TGTGCCAGCAGCATCGGACAGGGACTCTCCGGGGCCAACGTCCTGACTTTC
CASSIGQGLSGANVLTF
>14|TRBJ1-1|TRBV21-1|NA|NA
TGTGCCAGCAGCAAATCGGGACCAAATACTGAAGCTTTCTTT
CASSKSGPNTEAFF
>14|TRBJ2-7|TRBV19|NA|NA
TGTGCCAGTAGTATAGGACCCGGAACCTACGAGCAGTACTTC
CASSIGPGTYEQYF
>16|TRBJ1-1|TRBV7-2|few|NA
TGTGCCAGCAGCTTCCGTTTGAGGGGGTGGAACACTGAAGCTTTCTTT
CASSFRLRGWNTEAFF
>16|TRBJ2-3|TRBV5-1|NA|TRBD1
TGCGCCAGCAGCTCGGTGACAGGGGGCTTAACAGATACGCAGTATTTT
CASSSVTGGLTDTQYF
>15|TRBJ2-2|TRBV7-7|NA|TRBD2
TGTGCTAGCAGCGCGACTAGCGGCAACACCGGGGAGCTGTTTTTT
CASSATSGNTGELFF
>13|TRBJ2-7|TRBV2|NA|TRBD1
TGTGCCAGCAGTGAAGCCAAAGGACAGGGGGAATACTTC
CASSEAKGQGEYF
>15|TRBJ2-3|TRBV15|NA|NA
TGTGCCACCAGCAGACAGGGGTCTAGCACAGATACGCAGTATTTT
CATSRQGSSTDTQYF
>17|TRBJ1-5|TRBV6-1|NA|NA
TGTGCCAGCAGTGGGACTCCAGGGACGCGTCCTTTTCAGCCCCAGCATTTT
CASSGTPGTRPFQPQHF
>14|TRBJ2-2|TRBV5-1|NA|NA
TGCGCCAGCAGCTTGGACCCCGCCACCGGGGAGCTGTTTTTT
CASSLDPATGELFF
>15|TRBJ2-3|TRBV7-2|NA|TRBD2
TGTGCCAGCAGGTCCGCGGGAGGGGAGCCAGATACGCAGTATTTT
CASRSAGGEPDTQYF
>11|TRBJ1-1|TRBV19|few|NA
TGTGCCAGTAGGTCGAACACTGAAGCTTTCTTT
CASRSNTEAFF
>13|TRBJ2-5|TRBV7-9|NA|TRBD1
TGTGCCAGCAGCCAGGGGGTGGGAGAGACCCAGTACTTC
CASSQGVGETQYF
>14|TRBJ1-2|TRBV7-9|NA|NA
TGTGCCAGCAGCTCCTCTAGCCCTAACTATGGCTACACCTTC
CASSSSSPNYGYTF
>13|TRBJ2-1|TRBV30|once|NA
TGTGCCTGGAGAGAGGGATTAAGAATAGAGCAGTTCTTC
CAWREGLRIEQFF
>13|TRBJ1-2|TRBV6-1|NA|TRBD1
TGTGCCAGCAGTTTCGGGACAGCTTATGGCTACACCTTC
CASSFGTAYGYTF
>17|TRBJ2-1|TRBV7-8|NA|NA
TGTGCCAGCAGCTATGGGTACGGGGAAAGCTCCTACAATGAGCAGTTCTTC
CASSYGYGESSYNEQFF
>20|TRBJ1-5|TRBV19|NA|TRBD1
TGTGCCAGTACCCCGTACCTTCTTTTGGGAGACAGGGAGAAGGGACAGCCCCAGCATTTT
CASTPYLLLGDREKGQPQHF
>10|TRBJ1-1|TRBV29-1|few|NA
TGCAGCGTCCGACAGGCTGAAGCTTTCTTT
CSVRQAEAFF
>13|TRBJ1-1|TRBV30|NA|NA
TGTGCCTGGACGCCCCAGGGGAACACTGAAGCTTTCTTT
CAWTPQGNTEAFF
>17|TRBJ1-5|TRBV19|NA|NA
TGTGCCAGTAGTATTTTGCGGGACAAATTACGAAATCAGCCCCAGCATTTT
CASSILRDKLRNQPQHF
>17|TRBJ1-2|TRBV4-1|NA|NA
TGCGCCAGCAGCCAAGATCTTAGGAGTACCTCTAACTATGGCTACACCTTC
CASSQDLRSTSNYGYTF
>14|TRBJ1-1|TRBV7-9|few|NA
TGTGCCAGCAGCCCCCGGGTGTTTGACACTGAAGCTTTCTTT
CASSPRVFDTEAFF
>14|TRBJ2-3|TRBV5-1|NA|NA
TGCGCCAGCAGCTTCGGGGGAGAAGGGAGTCAGCAGTATTTT
CASSFGGEGSQQYF
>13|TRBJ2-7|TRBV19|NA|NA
TGTGCCAGTTCACTAGGCCCATCCTACGAGCAGTACTTC
CASSLGPSYEQYF
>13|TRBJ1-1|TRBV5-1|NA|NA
TGCGCCAGCAGCTTAACGACGAACACTGAAGCTTTCTTT
CASSLTTNTEAFF